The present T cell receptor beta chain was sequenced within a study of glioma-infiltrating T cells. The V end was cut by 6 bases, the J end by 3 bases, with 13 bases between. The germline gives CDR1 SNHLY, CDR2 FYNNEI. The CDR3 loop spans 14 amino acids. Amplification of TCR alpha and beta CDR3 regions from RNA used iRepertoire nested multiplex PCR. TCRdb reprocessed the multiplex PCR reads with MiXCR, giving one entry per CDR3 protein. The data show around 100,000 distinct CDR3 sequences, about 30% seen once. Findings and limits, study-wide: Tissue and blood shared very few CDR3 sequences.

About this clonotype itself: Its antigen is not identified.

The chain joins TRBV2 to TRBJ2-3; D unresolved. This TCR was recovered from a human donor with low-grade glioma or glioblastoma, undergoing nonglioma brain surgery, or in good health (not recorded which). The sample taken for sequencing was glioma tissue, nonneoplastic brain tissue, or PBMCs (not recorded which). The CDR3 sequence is CASRRAGRTDTQYF. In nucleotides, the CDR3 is TGTGCCAGCAGACGAGCCGGAAGGACAGATACGCAGTATTTT.